These T cell receptor beta chains were read from a single sample in a study of cytomegalovirus exposure and HLA in healthy donors. Profiled with immunoSEQ multiplex PCR; TCRdb holds only in-frame clones, not every one. The table has about 160,000 clones, 82% seen once. Sequencing input: PBMCs. The receptors here all came from a girl aged 5-17 years in good health and CMV-seropositive. Each CDR3 is given with its conserved first and last residue. A D gene is named only where the DNA matches it firmly. A clone size is listed for some rows: how often the clone was seen (once, few, many), or a class if it is expanded.

d_gene: TRBD2
v_gene: TRBV18
j_gene: TRBJ2-7
abundance: .
len: 14
CDR3nt: TGTGCCAGCTCCTTACTAGCGGGAGGTTACGAGCAGTACTTC
CDR3aa: CASSLLAGGYEQYF

d_gene: .
v_gene: TRBV9
j_gene: TRBJ1-1
abundance: .
len: 15
CDR3nt: TGTGCCAGCAGCGTAGGACAGGCAGACTACAAGGAAGCTTTCTTT
CDR3aa: CASSVGQADYKEAFF

d_gene: .
v_gene: TRBV27
j_gene: TRBJ2-7
abundance: .
len: 14
CDR3nt: TGTGCCAGCAGTTTATATGGGGGCACCTACGAGCAGTACTTC
CDR3aa: CASSLYGGTYEQYF

d_gene: TRBD1
v_gene: TRBV7-3
j_gene: TRBJ1-1
abundance: once
len: 13
CDR3nt: TGTGCCAGCAGGGGACAGCCGAACACTGAAGCTTTCTTT
CDR3aa: CASRGQPNTEAFF

d_gene: .
v_gene: TRBV6-6
j_gene: TRBJ1-2
abundance: .
len: 15
CDR3nt: TGTGCCAGCAGTTATCTCGCCAACACCAACTATGGCTACACCTTC
CDR3aa: CASSYLANTNYGYTF

d_gene: .
v_gene: TRBV28
j_gene: TRBJ2-3
abundance: .
len: 16
CDR3nt: TGTGCCAGCAGTTTGGTGGGTGGGGGCGCGAGAGATACGCAGTATTTT
CDR3aa: CASSLVGGGARDTQYF

d_gene: TRBD1
v_gene: TRBV7-2
j_gene: TRBJ1-1
abundance: .
len: 13
CDR3nt: TGTGCCAGCAGCCTAAACAGGGGGACTGAAGCTTTCTTT
CDR3aa: CASSLNRGTEAFF

d_gene: .
v_gene: TRBV28
j_gene: TRBJ2-2
abundance: .
len: 14
CDR3nt: TGTGCCAGCAGTTCGGTTTTAAACACCGGGGAGCTGTTTTTT
CDR3aa: CASSSVLNTGELFF

d_gene: TRBD1
v_gene: TRBV5-1
j_gene: TRBJ2-7
abundance: .
len: 16
CDR3nt: TGCGCCAGCAGCTTAATGGACAGGGTGTCCCCCGGCGAGCAGTACTTC
CDR3aa: CASSLMDRVSPGEQYF

d_gene: TRBD2
v_gene: TRBV6-6
j_gene: TRBJ2-7
abundance: .
len: 14
CDR3nt: TGTGCCAGCAGCCAACTAGCGCGACCCTACGAGCAGTACTTC
CDR3aa: CASSQLARPYEQYF

d_gene: TRBD2
v_gene: TRBV11-2
j_gene: TRBJ2-7
abundance: few
len: 15
CDR3nt: TGTGCCAGCAGCTTAGAACTAGCGGGAGTTCTCGAGCAGTACTTC
CDR3aa: CASSLELAGVLEQYF

d_gene: .
v_gene: TRBV15
j_gene: TRBJ1-1
abundance: .
len: 18
CDR3nt: TGTGCCACCAGCAGAGATGTAACACGGAGACTTGCGAACACTGAAGCTTTCTTT
CDR3aa: CATSRDVTRRLANTEAFF

d_gene: TRBD2
v_gene: TRBV5-1
j_gene: TRBJ2-7
abundance: few
len: 14
CDR3nt: TGCGCCAGCAGCTCGGCGGTGGCGGGGGACGAGCAGTACTTC
CDR3aa: CASSSAVAGDEQYF

d_gene: .
v_gene: TRBV7-2
j_gene: TRBJ2-5
abundance: .
len: 13
CDR3nt: TGTGCCAGCAGCATGAAACTTCAAGAGACCCAGTACTTC
CDR3aa: CASSMKLQETQYF

d_gene: TRBD2
v_gene: TRBV11-2
j_gene: TRBJ2-1
abundance: .
len: 16
CDR3nt: TGTGCCAGCAGCACCGACCCGCGGGGGAGCTACAATGAGCAGTTCTTC
CDR3aa: CASSTDPRGSYNEQFF

d_gene: .
v_gene: TRBV30
j_gene: TRBJ2-1
abundance: .
len: 13
CDR3nt: TGTGCCTGGAGCGGCGGTCCCTACAATGAGCAGTTCTTC
CDR3aa: CAWSGGPYNEQFF

d_gene: .
v_gene: TRBV5-1
j_gene: TRBJ2-7
abundance: .
len: 15
CDR3nt: TGCGCCAGCAGCTTTTACGCCAAAGCACCTACCGAGCAGTACTTC
CDR3aa: CASSFYAKAPTEQYF

d_gene: .
v_gene: TRBV2
j_gene: TRBJ2-6
abundance: .
len: 16
CDR3nt: TGTGCCAGCCTCGGGGAGGGGGAGGCTGGGGCCAACGTCCTGACTTTC
CDR3aa: CASLGEGEAGANVLTF

d_gene: .
v_gene: TRBV6-1
j_gene: TRBJ1-4
abundance: .
len: 13
CDR3nt: TGTGCCAGCAGTTCCCTGTTAGATGAAAAACTGTTTTTT
CDR3aa: CASSSLLDEKLFF